Listed below are T cell receptor beta chains from one sample, sequenced in a study of cytomegalovirus exposure and HLA in healthy donors. This table comes from immunoSEQ multiplex PCR, and its TCRdb copy is limited to in-frame clones, with some not included. This table has some 190,000 clones, around nine tenths appearing once. The sequencing input was PBMCs. The receptors come from a woman under 30 in good health and CMV-seronegative. The CDR3 runs from the conserved cysteine through the conserved F or W. The order of the fields is D gene, V gene, J gene, clone size, CDR3 DNA, CDR3 protein. A D gene is named only where the DNA matches it firmly. Size tells how often a clone was seen (once, few, many) or the class of an expanded clone, and some rows leave it out.

.,TRBV18,TRBJ2-2,.,TGTGCCAGCTCACCCGGCAGGGCGGACACCGGGGAGCTGTTTTTT,CASSPGRADTGELFF
.,TRBV6-5,TRBJ2-5,.,TGTGCGATCGGGCACCGGCAGGGGAAGGAGACCCAGTACTTC,CAIGHRQGKETQYF
.,TRBV2,TRBJ2-7,once,TGTGCCAGCAGCTTAGACAGGCCCTCCTACGAGCAGTACTTC,CASSLDRPSYEQYF
TRBD2,TRBV5-1,TRBJ2-1,.,TGCGCCAGCAGCGTCGGGACTAGCGCCTACAATGAGCAGTTCTTC,CASSVGTSAYNEQFF
.,TRBV5-1,TRBJ1-1,.,TGCGCCAGCAGCTACTCGGGGGACACTGAAGCTTTCTTT,CASSYSGDTEAFF
.,TRBV5-1,TRBJ1-1,.,TGCGCCAGCAGCTTGGAACCGGACATGAACACTGAAGCTTTCTTT,CASSLEPDMNTEAFF
TRBD1,TRBV19,TRBJ2-3,.,TGTGCCAGTAGTCCACATCGACAGGGTTCTTCGGATACGCAGTATTTT,CASSPHRQGSSDTQYF
.,TRBV5-8,TRBJ2-5,.,TGTGCCAGCAGCTTGGTGGGGAGAGAGACCCAGTACTTC,CASSLVGRETQYF
.,TRBV6-5,TRBJ1-2,.,TGTGCCAGCAGTTACGGGGCGGAGTCTAACTATGGCTACACCTTC,CASSYGAESNYGYTF
.,TRBV7-6,TRBJ2-3,few,TGTGCCAGCAGGCCAGTGGCAGATACGCAGTATTTT,CASRPVADTQYF
.,TRBV7-9,TRBJ1-4,.,TGTGCCAGCAGCTTATTTGGAGTGAGGGCAACTAATGAAAAACTGTTTTTT,CASSLFGVRATNEKLFF
.,TRBV7-2,TRBJ2-1,.,TGTGCCAGCAGCGCAGGAGTCAGTGGACTCTTAAAATTCTTC,CASSAGVSGLLKFF
TRBD1,TRBV27,TRBJ2-1,.,TGTGCCAGCAGTTCCCTTGAGGGGGCCGGGGTCTACAATGAGCAGTTCTTC,CASSSLEGAGVYNEQFF
.,TRBV5-4,TRBJ1-1,.,TGTGCCAGCAGCTTGACGGGAGGCTTGAGCACTGAAGCTTTCTTT,CASSLTGGLSTEAFF
.,TRBV6-1,TRBJ2-7,.,TGTGCCAGCAGTGAATTTACAGGAGCTCAGCAGTACTTC,CASSEFTGAQQYF
.,TRBV7-2,TRBJ1-5,.,TGTGCCAGCAGCTTATCAAGGGGGTTTAGCAATCAGCCCCAGCATTTT,CASSLSRGFSNQPQHF
TRBD2,TRBV5-4,TRBJ2-7,.,TGTGCCAGCAGCTTCGCGGGAGGTTCCTACGAGCAGTACTTC,CASSFAGGSYEQYF
TRBD1,TRBV5-1,TRBJ2-1,few,TGCGCCAGCAGCTTAGGACAGGACTACAATGAGCAGTTCTTC,CASSLGQDYNEQFF
TRBD1,TRBV30,TRBJ1-1,.,TGTGCCTGGGACAGGGTGAACACTGAAGCTTTCTTT,CAWDRVNTEAFF
TRBD2,TRBV7-2,TRBJ2-3,.,TGTGCCAGCAGCTTATATGGGGGGGGAGGAGATACGCAGTATTTT,CASSLYGGGGDTQYF
TRBD1,TRBV4-1,TRBJ1-1,.,TGCGCCAGCAGCCAAGGGGACAGTTCCGACACTGAAGCTTTCTTT,CASSQGDSSDTEAFF
.,TRBV7-9,TRBJ2-7,.,TGTGCCAGCAGCTTACCTAGCCACGAGCAGTACTTC,CASSLPSHEQYF
TRBD2,TRBV5-4,TRBJ2-1,.,TGTGCCAGCAGCTTGTCCGGGGGGGGCTTATCCAATGAGCAGTTCTTC,CASSLSGGGLSNEQFF
TRBD1,TRBV4-1,TRBJ2-7,.,TGCGCCAGCAGCCAAGATGGTACGGGACAGGGAGGGGAGCAGTACTTC,CASSQDGTGQGGEQYF
TRBD1,TRBV2,TRBJ2-7,.,TGTGCCAGCAGCATGGACAGGGACGAGCAGTACTTC,CASSMDRDEQYF
.,TRBV27,TRBJ1-2,.,TGTGCCAGCAGAGGACCGGGACCGCGGGGCTATGGCTACACCTTC,CASRGPGPRGYGYTF
TRBD2,TRBV7-8,TRBJ2-7,.,TGTGCCAGCAGCTTAGCCCCAGCGGGAGGGCCCTACGAGCAGTACTTC,CASSLAPAGGPYEQYF
.,TRBV7-2,TRBJ1-6,.,TGTGCCAGCAGTAAAGATGGGACACAAAATAATTCACCCCTCCACTTT,CASSKDGTQNNSPLHF
.,TRBV4-3,TRBJ2-1,.,TGCGCCAGCAGCCAAGCCTGGCAACAAACAGGGTTGAATGAGCAGTTCTTC,CASSQAWQQTGLNEQFF
TRBD1,TRBV6-5,TRBJ1-2,.,TGTGCCAGCAGTCTAGGACAGGGGGCGAGATGGGGCTACACCTTC,CASSLGQGARWGYTF
TRBD2,TRBV28,TRBJ2-7,.,TGTGCCAGCAGTTTATTAGTAGCGGGAGAGTACGAGCAGTACTTC,CASSLLVAGEYEQYF
.,TRBV7-9,TRBJ2-7,once,TGTGCCAGCCTTTCGGACAAGGTCGAGCAGTACTTC,CASLSDKVEQYF
TRBD1,TRBV4-1,TRBJ1-2,once,TGCGCCAGCAGCCAGGGACAGTTTGGCTACACCTTC,CASSQGQFGYTF
.,TRBV30,TRBJ2-7,.,TGTGCCTGGAGACACAGGGGGGGTTCCTACGAGCAGTACTTC,CAWRHRGGSYEQYF
TRBD2,TRBV4-2,TRBJ2-5,.,TGTGCCAGCAGCGAACCGGGACTAGCGGTGGAGACCCAGTACTTC,CASSEPGLAVETQYF
TRBD1,TRBV19,TRBJ2-1,.,TGTGCCAGTAGTATCCCCGGGGACAGGTATGAGCAGTTCTTC,CASSIPGDRYEQFF
TRBD2,TRBV4-3,TRBJ2-1,.,TGCGCCAGCAGCCAAGGCGTAGCGGGAGGATACAATGAGCAGTTCTTC,CASSQGVAGGYNEQFF
TRBD2,TRBV6-5,TRBJ2-1,.,TGTGCCAGCAGTTATAGCGGGAGGAGCTCCTACAATGAGCAGTTCTTC,CASSYSGRSSYNEQFF
.,TRBV6-1,TRBJ2-6,.,TGTGCCAGCAGTGAAGCTTTGGCGACAGGTTCTGTCCTGACTTTC,CASSEALATGSVLTF
.,TRBV18,TRBJ2-1,.,TGTGCCAGCTCACCACCGTCAGGGGGGTCCTACAATGAGCAGTTCTTC,CASSPPSGGSYNEQFF
TRBD1,TRBV6-1,TRBJ2-2,.,TGTGCCAGCGGTGCGACTTACGGGACAGGGGGGGCCGGGGAGCTGTTTTTT,CASGATYGTGGAGELFF
TRBD1,TRBV6-6,TRBJ2-1,once,TGTGCCAGCGGGAAGGGGGCAAGTGAGCAGTTCTTC,CASGKGASEQFF
TRBD2,TRBV5-1,TRBJ2-5,.,TGCGCCAGCAGCCCGGGACTAGCGGGGCCGCAAGAGACCCAGTACTTC,CASSPGLAGPQETQYF
.,TRBV5-1,TRBJ2-7,.,TGCGCCAGCAGTCCGGGATTGAGAGGGCTTTACTCCTACGAGCAGTACTTC,CASSPGLRGLYSYEQYF
.,TRBV9,TRBJ2-7,.,TGTGCCAGCAGCGTAAATCAAGGTACCCCGGGGAACGAGCAGTACTTC,CASSVNQGTPGNEQYF
TRBD1,TRBV4-1,TRBJ2-6,.,TGCGCCAGCAGCCAAGATGGGACAGGGGAATCTGGGGCCAACGTCCTGACTTTC,CASSQDGTGESGANVLTF